This T cell receptor (beta chain) originates from a study of Graves' ophthalmopathy and Graves' hyperthyroidism. About the research overall: No treatment had been given when peripheral blood was collected at initial diagnosis.

General observations from the study: Blood shared most expanded thyroid clonotypes above 0.001 frequency.

Amplified material comprised TCR beta CDR3 regions derived from RNA transcripts. The library came from an HTBI-primed first-round RT-PCR and a second-round multiplex PCR. TCRdb re-analysed the multiplex PCR reads in MiXCR, keeping a single row per CDR3 protein. The sample carries a few hundred thousand distinct CDR3 sequences, approximately 18% recorded once. In its sample, this clonotype was seen many times. The target antigen is unknown. The CDR3 spans 10 residues. Trimming pared 10 bases from V and 5 bases from J, leaving 8 bases between. The germline CDR1 and CDR2 sequences are MNHNS and SASEGT. Excluded were patients with other autoimmune diseases, uncontrolled infections, pregnancy or lactation.

V is TRBV6-1 and J is TRBJ1-1; no clear D gene. The specimen was peripheral blood. This clonotype was sampled from an adult woman with stable Graves' hyperthyroidism. The CDR3 nucleotides read TGTGCCACCGGGAGGACTGAAGCTTTCTTT. It translates to CATGRTEAFF.